The entry below gives a single T cell receptor beta chain sequence along with its context. The antigen remains unidentified. Germline V gene lookup returns CDR1 SEHNR and CDR2 FQNEAQ (reference sequence). Trimming pared 1 base from V and 3 bases from J, leaving 6 bases between. This CDR3 spans 13 amino acids. The data originate from a study of cytotoxic CD8 clonotypes in ibrutinib-treated CLL. Points from the study as a whole: Having risen at ibrutinib response, clonality had fallen back toward baseline by progression.

Investigators sought sequencing depths of between 1 in 200,000 and 1 in 1 million T cells. Sequencing was performed with immunoSEQ multiplex PCR; in TCRdb, only in-frame clones are kept and a portion is missing. The data contain approximately 130,000 clones, around four fifths of them singletons. Investigators sourced around 2 micrograms of genomic DNA from cryopreserved PBMCs for TCR beta libraries. The specimen was PBMCs, collected after 24 months of ibrutinib treatment. This TCR came from a human donor with chronic lymphocytic leukemia. The rearrangement links TRBV7-9 to TRBJ1-2; no definite D call. CDR3 sequence reads: CASSLVADYGYTF. CDR3 DNA sequence: TGTGCCAGCAGCTTAGTGGCAGACTATGGCTACACCTTC.